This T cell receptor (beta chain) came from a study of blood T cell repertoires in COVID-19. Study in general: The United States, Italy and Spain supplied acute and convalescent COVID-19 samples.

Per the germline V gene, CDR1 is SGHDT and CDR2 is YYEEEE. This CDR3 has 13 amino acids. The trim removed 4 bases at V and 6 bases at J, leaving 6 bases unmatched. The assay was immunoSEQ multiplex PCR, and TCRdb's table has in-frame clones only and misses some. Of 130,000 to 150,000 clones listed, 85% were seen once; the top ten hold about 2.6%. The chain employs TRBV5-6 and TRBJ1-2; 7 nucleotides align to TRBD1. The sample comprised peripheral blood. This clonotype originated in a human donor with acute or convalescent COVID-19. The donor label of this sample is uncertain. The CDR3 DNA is TGTGCCAGCAGCCTAGGGGGCGACCATGGCTACACCTTC. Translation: CASSLGGDHGYTF.